This T cell receptor (beta chain) was documented in a study of cytomegalovirus exposure and HLA in healthy donors. About the research overall: Assignment to the Caucasian-associated ancestry cluster applied to approximately 80% of the 300 to 500 genotyped donors.

In the PCR, 60 Vbeta and 13 Jbeta primers were used. Method: immunoSEQ multiplex PCR; TCRdb's copy keeps in-frame clones and lacks some. Here the sample spans about 140,000 clones, roughly 90% being singletons. With regard to this clone: Its matching antigen is unknown.

Germline loops: CDR1 SGDLS, CDR2 YYNGEE. V was pared by 1 base and J by 6 bases, with 9 bases of the junction left unmatched. This CDR3 is 15 amino acids long. Study findings and constraints: HLA alleles were associated with 15,000 to 20,000 TCR beta sequences in a later analysis at 0.05 false discovery rate.

The gene calls are TRBV9 and TRBJ1-2; 7 bases agree with TRBD1. Sequenced sample: PBMCs. The source of this sequence is a woman aged 40 to 50 in good health and CMV-seronegative. CDR3 sequence: CASSVRDRRVNGYTF. The CDR3, as DNA: TGTGCCAGCAGCGTACGGGACAGAAGGGTTAATGGCTACACCTTC.